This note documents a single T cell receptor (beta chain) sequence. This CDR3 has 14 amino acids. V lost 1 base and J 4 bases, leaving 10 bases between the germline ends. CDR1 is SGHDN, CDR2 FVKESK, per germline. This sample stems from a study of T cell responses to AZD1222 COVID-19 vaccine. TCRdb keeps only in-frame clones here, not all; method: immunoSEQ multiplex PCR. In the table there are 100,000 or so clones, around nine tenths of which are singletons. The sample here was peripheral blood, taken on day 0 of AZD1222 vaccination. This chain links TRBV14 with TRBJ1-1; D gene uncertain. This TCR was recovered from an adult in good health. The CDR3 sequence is CASSQVHKFTEAFF. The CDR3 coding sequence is TGTGCCAGCAGCCAAGTTCATAAATTCACTGAAGCTTTCTTT. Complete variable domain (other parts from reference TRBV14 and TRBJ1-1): EAGVTQFPSHSVIEKGQTVTLRCDPISGHDNLYWYRRVMGKEIKFLLHFVKESKQDESGMPNNRFLAERTGGTYSTLKVQPAELEDSGVYFCASSQVHKFTEAFFGQGTRLTVV.